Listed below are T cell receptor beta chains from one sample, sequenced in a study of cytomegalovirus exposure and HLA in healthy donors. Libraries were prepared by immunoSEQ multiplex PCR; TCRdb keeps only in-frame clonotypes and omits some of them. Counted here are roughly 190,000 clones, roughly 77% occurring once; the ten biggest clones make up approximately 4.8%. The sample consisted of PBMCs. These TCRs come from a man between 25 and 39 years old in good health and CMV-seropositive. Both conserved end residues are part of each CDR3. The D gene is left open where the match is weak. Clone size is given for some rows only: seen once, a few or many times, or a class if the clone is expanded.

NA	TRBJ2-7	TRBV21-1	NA	CASTPPGGYEQYF	TGTGCCAGCACCCCCCCAGGGGGGTACGAGCAGTACTTC
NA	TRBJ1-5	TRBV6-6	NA	CASRRQDNQPQHF	TGTGCCAGCAGAAGACAGGACAATCAGCCCCAGCATTTT
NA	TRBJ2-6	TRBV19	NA	CASIGAGANVLTF	TGTGCCAGTATAGGGGCCGGGGCCAACGTCCTGACTTTC
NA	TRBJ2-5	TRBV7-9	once	CASSLAGGPETQYF	TGTGCCAGCAGCTTAGCGGGGGGGCCAGAGACCCAGTACTTC
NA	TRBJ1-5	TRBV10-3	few	CAIAEAGNQPQHF	TGTGCCATCGCCGAAGCAGGGAATCAGCCCCAGCATTTT
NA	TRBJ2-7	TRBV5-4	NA	CASSLRPGQSEQYF	TGTGCCAGCAGCTTGAGGCCAGGGCAGAGTGAGCAGTACTTC
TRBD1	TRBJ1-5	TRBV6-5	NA	CASSVTGRSNQPQHF	TGTGCCAGCAGTGTGACAGGGAGGAGCAATCAGCCCCAGCATTTT
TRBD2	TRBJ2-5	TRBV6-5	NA	CASSYGAGGSPMTQYF	TGTGCCAGCAGTTACGGTGCGGGGGGCTCGCCGATGACCCAGTACTTC
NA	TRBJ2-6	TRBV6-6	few	CASTREGAGANVLTF	TGTGCCAGCACCAGGGAGGGGGCTGGGGCCAACGTCCTGACTTTC
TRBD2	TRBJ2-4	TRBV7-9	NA	CASSLFRTSGDLAKNIQYF	TGTGCCAGCAGCTTATTCAGGACTAGCGGGGACCTAGCCAAAAACATTCAGTACTTC
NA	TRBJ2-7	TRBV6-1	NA	CASNSGGAIAEQYF	TGTGCCAGCAATAGTGGGGGGGCTATCGCCGAGCAGTACTTC
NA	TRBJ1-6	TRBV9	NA	CASSVYEGFENSPLHF	TGTGCCAGCAGCGTATACGAGGGCTTCGAGAATTCACCCCTCCACTTT
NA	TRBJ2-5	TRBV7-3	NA	CASSSLAGQETQYF	TGTGCCAGCAGCTCCCTCGCGGGCCAAGAGACCCAGTACTTC
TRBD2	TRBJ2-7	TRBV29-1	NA	CSVEDASGYEQYF	TGCAGCGTTGAGGATGCTAGCGGCTACGAGCAGTACTTC
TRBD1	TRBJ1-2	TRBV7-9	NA	CASSLADRAGTF	TGTGCCAGCAGCTTAGCCGACAGGGCAGGTACCTTC
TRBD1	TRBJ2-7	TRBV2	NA	CASSGQGGSYEQYF	TGTGCCAGCAGCGGACAGGGGGGGTCCTACGAGCAGTACTTC
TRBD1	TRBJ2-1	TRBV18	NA	CASSFRDRNNEQFF	TGTGCCAGCTCATTCCGGGACAGAAACAATGAGCAGTTCTTC
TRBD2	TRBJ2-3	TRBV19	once	CASSILSTSGNTDTQYF	TGTGCCAGTAGTATACTCTCGACTAGCGGGAATACAGATACGCAGTATTTT
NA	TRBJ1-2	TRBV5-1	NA	CASSPDSLNYGYTF	TGCGCCAGCAGCCCGGACAGTCTGAACTATGGCTACACCTTC
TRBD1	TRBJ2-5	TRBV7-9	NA	CASSQARQGAETQYF	TGTGCCAGCAGCCAAGCCCGACAGGGGGCAGAGACCCAGTACTTC
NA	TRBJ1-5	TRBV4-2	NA	CASSQEGDNAWPQHF	TGTGCCAGCAGCCAAGAGGGGGACAATGCTTGGCCCCAGCATTTT
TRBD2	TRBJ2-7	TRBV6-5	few	CASAPLGRDYYEQYF	TGTGCCAGCGCCCCCTTAGGGCGGGACTACTACGAGCAGTACTTC
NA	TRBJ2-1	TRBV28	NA	CASSDDRTSYNEQFF	TGTGCCAGCAGTGATGACAGGACCTCCTACAATGAGCAGTTCTTC
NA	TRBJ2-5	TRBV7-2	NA	CASSLVHRAETQYF	TGTGCCAGCAGCTTAGTCCACAGGGCAGAGACCCAGTACTTC
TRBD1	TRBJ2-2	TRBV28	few	CASSWGNRGTGELFF	TGTGCCAGCAGCTGGGGGAACAGGGGCACCGGGGAGCTGTTTTTT
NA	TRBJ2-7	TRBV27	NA	CASSPNGYEQYF	TGTGCCAGCAGTCCGAACGGGTACGAGCAGTACTTC
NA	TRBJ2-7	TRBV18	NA	CASSHDSSYEQYF	TGTGCCAGCTCACACGACTCTTCCTACGAGCAGTACTTC
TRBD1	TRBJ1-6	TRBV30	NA	CATGTVGSPLHF	TGTGCCACCGGGACAGTGGGCTCACCCCTCCACTTT
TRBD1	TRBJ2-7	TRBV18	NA	CASSPPNSDRGNYEQYF	TGTGCCAGCTCACCACCGAATTCAGACAGGGGGAATTACGAGCAGTACTTC
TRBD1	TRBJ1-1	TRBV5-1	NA	CASSNGLGQGTSEAFF	TGCGCCAGCAGCAATGGGCTGGGACAGGGGACATCTGAAGCTTTCTTT
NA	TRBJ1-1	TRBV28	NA	CASRNGGRGNTEAFF	TGTGCCAGCAGAAACGGCGGCAGGGGGAACACTGAAGCTTTCTTT
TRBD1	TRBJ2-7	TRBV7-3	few	CASSVTGGSYEQYF	TGTGCCAGCAGCGTTACAGGGGGCAGTTACGAGCAGTACTTC
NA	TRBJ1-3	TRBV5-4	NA	CASSLDSGNTIYF	TGTGCCAGCAGTTTGGACAGTGGAAACACCATATATTTT
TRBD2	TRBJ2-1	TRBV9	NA	CASSPRTSGDVHEQFF	TGTGCCAGCAGCCCCAGGACTAGCGGGGATGTCCATGAGCAGTTCTTC
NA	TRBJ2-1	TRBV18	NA	CASSPQNSGEQFF	TGTGCCAGCTCCCCACAGAACTCGGGGGAGCAGTTCTTC
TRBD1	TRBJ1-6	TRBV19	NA	CASSTRQGTNNSPLHF	TGTGCCAGTAGTACAAGACAGGGGACTAATAATTCACCCCTCCACTTT
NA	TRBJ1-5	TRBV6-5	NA	CASSSGLVNQPQHF	TGTGCCAGCAGTTCTGGACTGGTCAATCAGCCCCAGCATTTT
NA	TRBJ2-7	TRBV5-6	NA	CASRETGTSSYEQYF	TGTGCCAGCAGAGAAACAGGGACCTCTTCCTACGAGCAGTACTTC
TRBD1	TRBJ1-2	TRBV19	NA	CASRSAGGLFGYTF	TGTGCCAGTAGGTCTGCAGGGGGGCTCTTTGGCTACACCTTC
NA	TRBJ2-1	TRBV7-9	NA	CASSSSGDYNEQFF	TGTGCCAGCAGCTCATCAGGGGATTACAATGAGCAGTTCTTC
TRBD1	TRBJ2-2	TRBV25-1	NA	CASSSTGVYTGELFF	TGTGCCAGCAGTTCCACAGGGGTCTACACCGGGGAGCTGTTTTTT
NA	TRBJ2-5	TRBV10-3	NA	CAIRDKTRQETQYF	TGTGCCATCAGAGACAAAACGCGTCAAGAGACCCAGTACTTC
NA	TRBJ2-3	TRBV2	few	CASREVPADTQYF	TGTGCCAGCAGGGAGGTTCCCGCAGATACGCAGTATTTT
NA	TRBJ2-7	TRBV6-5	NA	CASSYSNRQNEQYF	TGTGCCAGCAGTTACTCGAATCGACAGAACGAGCAGTACTTC
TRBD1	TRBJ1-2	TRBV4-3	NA	CASSQISTGAYGYTF	TGCGCCAGCAGCCAAATCTCGACAGGGGCCTATGGCTACACCTTC
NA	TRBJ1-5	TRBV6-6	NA	CALAPNSNQPQHF	TGTGCCCTCGCGCCAAATAGCAATCAGCCCCAGCATTTT
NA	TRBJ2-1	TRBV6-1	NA	CASSEALGPISYNEQFF	TGTGCCAGCAGTGAAGCGCTTGGCCCGATCTCCTACAATGAGCAGTTCTTC
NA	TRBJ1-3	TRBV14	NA	CASSQDSSSSGNTIYF	TGTGCCAGCAGCCAAGATAGTTCTAGCTCTGGAAACACCATATATTTT
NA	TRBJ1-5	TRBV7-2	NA	CASSLGSLELNQPQHF	TGTGCCAGCAGCTTAGGGTCTCTAGAGTTAAATCAGCCCCAGCATTTT
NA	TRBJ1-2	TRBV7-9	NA	CASSFSGEYYGYTF	TGTGCCAGCAGCTTTAGCGGGGAATACTATGGCTACACCTTC
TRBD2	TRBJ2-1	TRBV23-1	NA	CASSQPSGRTYNEQFF	TGCGCCAGCAGTCAGCCTAGCGGGAGGACGTACAATGAGCAGTTCTTC
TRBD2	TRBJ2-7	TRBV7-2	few	CASGYTSGGSYEQYF	TGTGCCAGCGGATATACTAGCGGGGGCTCCTACGAGCAGTACTTC
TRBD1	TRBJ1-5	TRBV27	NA	CASSLTGTGGNQPQHF	TGTGCCAGCAGTTTAACCGGGACAGGGGGCAATCAGCCCCAGCATTTT
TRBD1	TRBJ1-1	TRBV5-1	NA	CASSKQGAGWGSEKAFF	TGCGCCAGCAGCAAACAGGGGGCTGGCTGGGGATCTGAAAAAGCTTTCTTT
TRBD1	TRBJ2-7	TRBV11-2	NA	CASSAGTVSYEQYF	TGTGCCAGCAGCGCAGGGACAGTTTCCTACGAGCAGTACTTC